The source of this T cell receptor (beta chain) is a study of T cell changes during pregnancy in multiple sclerosis (dated by TCRdb to about 2019). Background on the whole study: The study looked at changes in the T cell repertoire across pregnancy in women with multiple sclerosis.

A note on this clone: This clone's antigen is unknown. Per-nucleotide qualities are absent, and no much larger clonotype sits a single base away.

CDR1 is given as MRHNA and CDR2 as SNTAGT, both from the germline V gene. Trimming takes 5 bases off V and 5 bases off J; junction bases not matched to a gene: 2. Taken from cysteine to phenylalanine, the CDR3 has 13 residues. Just the 39-base CDR3 DNA is kept, in frame starting at base 1. The library relied on the immunoSEQ multiplex PCR assay. The immuneACCESS repertoire file appears here via TCRdb, limited to in-frame rearrangements. These files lack a portion of the clones; in checked studies, under half of the deficit traces to unresolved V genes, and the cause of the others is not known. The sample table records tens of thousands of clones; approximately 92% of these occur just once. Roughly 2.1% of the sample is in the top ten clones.

Recombination joined TRBV6-4 with TRBJ1-5; TRBD1 agrees with 8 junctional bases. The receptor was isolated from a female donor in good health, enrolled as a control in a pregnancy study. The specimen was peripheral blood, collected in the second trimester of pregnancy. The DNA is TGTGCCAGCAGTCTGACAGGGGATCAGCCCCAGCATTTT. Its coded protein is CASSLTGDQPQHF.